This T cell receptor beta chain was retrieved from a study of breast tumors, draining lymph nodes, adjacent tissues. Study observations and caveats: Tumor repertoires ranked between lymph nodes and nontumor tissue in diversity, with V and J gene preferences. That most tumor T cells come from lymph nodes remained unproven. The data were judged consistent with most tumor T cells coming from lymph node and expanding in tumor. Luminal-like breast cancer showed significantly greater tumor-nontumor repertoire similarity than basal-like breast cancer did.

This clonotype was seen ten or more times. Its antigen is undetermined. Axillary draining lymph nodes of breast cancer patients supplied the node samples. TCRdb re-analysed the multiplex PCR reads in MiXCR, keeping a single row per CDR3 protein. The sample shows under 150,000 distinct CDR3 sequences, less than 25% of them seen only once. The CDR3 sequence is 13 residues long. V was pared by 6 bases and J by 6 bases, with 13 bases between. The V gene's germline CDR1 is MNHEY and CDR2 SMNVEV (reference sequence). Material for sequencing was axillary lymph node tissue. This rearrangement joins TRBV27 to TRBJ2-3; a weak D match, TRBD2 (5 bases). The origin of this receptor is a female donor with breast cancer. Some clones in this sample may be carry-over from other donors' samples. The CDR3 sequence: CASSLDGLDTQYF. CDR3 nucleotide sequence: TGTGCCAGCAGCCTCGATGGACTCGATACGCAGTATTTT.